One sample yielded the 18 T cell receptor beta chains listed below, sequenced in a study of blood T cell repertoires in COVID-19 (dated by TCRdb to the early 2020s). Library preparation was by the immunoSEQ multiplex PCR assay. In TCRdb, the immuneACCESS table is reduced to in-frame sequences with V and J assigned. These tables do not hold every clone; where another copy was compared, an unresolved V gene accounts for under half, and the others remain unexplained. The sample profile shows 100,000 to 150,000 clones; over 75% of them were found once. Of the sample, about 3.6% falls within the top ten clones. Sequenced: peripheral blood. The receptors here all came from a woman in her fifties or sixties with acute or convalescent COVID-19.

The genes are TRBV11-2 and TRBJ2-4; 8 bases map to TRBD1. J was trimmed by 7 bases and V by 5 bases; bases with no gene match: 7. Germline CDR1 SGHAT, CDR2 FQNNGV. The CDR3 totals 14 residues. The CDR3 DNA is TGTGCCAGCAGCCCAGGGGGCAGGAGGAACATTCAGTACTTC. Translation: CASSPGGRRNIQYF. The whole variable domain, remainder taken from reference TRBV11-2 and TRBJ2-4, is EAGVAQSPRYKIIEKRQSVAFWCNPISGHATLYWYQQILGQGPKLLIQFQNNGVVDDSQLPKDRFSAERLKGVDSTLKIQPAKLEDSAVYLCASSPGGRRNIQYFGAGTRLSVL.

This sequence joins TRBV5-1 and TRBJ2-3, with 10 positions matching TRBD1. Germline assignment: CDR1 SGHRS and CDR2 YFSETQ. The CDR3 spans 15 residues. With V trimmed by 5 bases and J by 3 bases, 6 bases remained unmatched. The CDR3 coding sequence is TGCGCCAGCAGAATGACAGGGGGCAAAACAGATACGCAGTATTTT. Amino acids: CASRMTGGKTDTQYF.

The V gene is TRBV6-5, the J gene TRBJ1-1, with D perhaps matching TRBD1 (6 bases). From germline, CDR1 is MNHEY and CDR2 SVGAGI. The CDR3 runs to 15 residues. V gave up 2 bases and J gave up 6 bases, with 16 bases separating them. This chain's CDR3 is CASSYGSGGRPEAFF. The CDR3 nucleotides are TGTGCCAGCAGTTACGGGTCGGGGGGCAGGCCTGAAGCTTTCTTT.

V and J are TRBV6-5 and TRBJ1-2; D remains unclear. V lost 4 bases and J lost 2, with 14 bases in between. Germline V gene data show CDR1 as MNHEY and CDR2 as SVGAGI. The CDR3 spans 15 residues. This chain's CDR3 is CASSFGPGVNYGYTF. The CDR3 DNA reads TGTGCCAGCAGTTTCGGCCCGGGTGTAAACTATGGCTACACCTTC.

The chain employs TRBV6-6 and TRBJ1-5, with a tentative D call TRBD1 (5 bases). This CDR3 contains 15 residues. V was shortened by 3 bases and J by 11 bases, with 20 bases between the two germline ends. Looked up from germline, CDR1 is MNHNY and CDR2 is SVGAGI (reference sequence). The CDR3 loop is CASSYEIRGLSTQHF. Written as DNA, the CDR3 is TGTGCCAGCAGTTATGAGATTCGGGGGTTATCGACCCAGCATTTT.

The CDR3 region is CATSRGGTTYNEQFF. The CDR3 bases are TGTGCCACCAGCAGAGGAGGGACTACCTACAATGAGCAGTTCTTC. The chain is built from TRBV15 and TRBJ2-1; TRBD2 matches at 7 bases. This CDR3 spans 15 amino acids. The junction had 2 bases not matched to a gene; V was cut back by 1 base and J by 2 bases. In germline, CDR1 is LNHNV, CDR2 YYDKDF (reference sequence).

V usage is TRBV19 and J usage is TRBJ1-2; 8 bases match TRBD1. Germline values: CDR1 LNHDA, CDR2 SQIVND (reference sequence). Trimming cost V 6 bases and J 7 bases; bases outside gene matches: 16. The CDR3 runs 16 residues. CDR3 sequence reads: CASSVPGQAGMSGYTF. In nucleotides, the CDR3 is TGTGCCAGTAGCGTACCGGGACAGGCCGGGATGAGTGGCTACACCTTC.

The V call is TRBV6-6, the J call TRBJ2-1, with TRBD2 matching 8 bases. CDR1 is MNHNY and CDR2 is SVGAGI in the germline V gene (reference sequence). V shed 2 bases and J 7 bases; nucleotides not matched to a gene: 7. The CDR3 covers 15 residues. CDR3 sequence (DNA): TGTGCCAGCAGTTACGAGCGGGAGTGGGGGAATGAGCAGTTCTTC. It codes for CASSYEREWGNEQFF.

V and J are TRBV19 and TRBJ2-3; 8 positions agree with TRBD2. Per germline, CDR1 LNHDA and CDR2 SQIVND (reference sequence). The CDR3 has 14 amino acids. J gave up 0 bases and V 5 bases, and 1 base lay outside the gene matches. DNA for the CDR3: TGTGCCAGTAGTTCTAGCGGGAGCACAGATACGCAGTATTTT. Protein product: CASSSSGSTDTQYF.

The genes are TRBV20-1 and TRBJ1-1; D is ambiguous. CDR3 length: 11 residues. Germline V gives CDR1 DFQATT, CDR2 SNEGSKA (reference sequence). V lost 0 bases, J lost 9 bases, and 8 bases lay in between. The CDR3 bases are TGCAGTGCTAGAGATGCGGTCAAAGCTTTCTTT. Protein: CSARDAVKAFF.

Here the CDR3 DNA reads TGTGCCTGGACGGGGGGCACCGGGGAGCTGTTTTTT. Encoded protein: CAWTGGTGELFF. This rearrangement joins TRBV30 to TRBJ2-2, with TRBD2 identical over 7 bases. The trim removed 4 bases at V and 4 bases at J, leaving 0 bases unmatched. The CDR3 is made up of 12 amino acids. Germline assignment: CDR1 GTSNPN and CDR2 SVGIG (reference sequence). Full variable domain (missing parts from reference TRBV30 and TRBJ2-2): SQTIHQWPATLVQPVGSPLSLECTVEGTSNPNLYWYRQAAGRGLQLLFYSVGIGQISSEVPQNLSASRPQDRQFILSSKKLLLSDSGFYLCAWTGGTGELFFGEGSRLTVL.

Details on this clone: Its ends do not fully match the called genes, so a read error is possible. This sequence joins TRBV7-7 and TRBJ1-4; TRBD1 might be the D (5 bases). The length of the CDR3 is 15 residues. Germline V gene data show CDR1 as SSHAT and CDR2 as FNYEAQ (reference sequence). CDR3 sequence (DNA): TGTGCTAGCAGCGCGGGACTTGCAACTAATGAAAAACTGTTTTTT. Its protein is CASSAGLATNEKLFF.

This chain uses TRBV7-8 with TRBJ1-4; TRBD1 agrees at 9 bases. V was pared by 5 bases and J by 8 bases, with 6 bases of the junction left unmatched. CDR1 SGHVS and CDR2 FQNEAQ come from the germline V gene. The CDR3 sequence is 14 residues long. CDR3 region: CASSHGQGNEKLFF. CDR3 nucleotides: TGTGCCAGCAGCCACGGACAGGGGAACGAAAAACTGTTTTTT.

The rearrangement links TRBV15 to TRBJ1-5; D perhaps matches TRBD1 (6 bases). Trimming took off 6 bases at V and 6 bases at J, with 21 bases between the two ends. The CDR3 is 16 residues long. Germline assignment: CDR1 LNHNV and CDR2 YYDKDF (reference sequence). CDR3 sequence (DNA): TGTGCCACCAGACCAGGTGCACAGGGCAGAATTCAGCCCCAGCATTTT. Its protein is CATRPGAQGRIQPQHF.

This chain uses TRBV29-1 with TRBJ2-3; TRBD1 might be the D (8 bases). The CDR3 sequence is 14 residues long. Germline lookup yields CDR1 SQVTM and CDR2 ANQGSEA. Trimming left V 6 bases short and J 7 bases short, with 20 bases between. The CDR3 protein is CSVEDREGVYTQYF. The DNA of the CDR3 is TGCAGCGTGGAGGACAGGGAGGGTGTATATACGCAGTATTTT.

In this sample, this clone turned up a few times. The genes are TRBV2 and TRBJ1-5; 7 bases agree with TRBD1. The CDR3 has 14 residues. The V gene's germline CDR1 is SNHLY and CDR2 FYNNEI. With 6 bases clipped from V and 4 bases from J, the junction kept 6 bases outside the gene matches. The CDR3 region has the DNA TGTGCCAGCAGGACAGGGTTGGTAAATCAGCCCCAGCATTTT. It yields the protein CASRTGLVNQPQHF.

The J gene is TRBJ2-5, the V gene TRBV5-1; perhaps TRBD2 as D (6 bases). The V gene lost 0 bases and the J gene lost 4 bases, with 10 bases spanning the gap. The CDR3 totals 14 residues. Germline CDR1 is SGHRS and CDR2 is YFSETQ. In DNA, the CDR3 is TGCGCCAGCAGCTTGGCCGGGAGCCGAGAGACCCAGTACTTC. It codes for CASSLAGSRETQYF. The full variable domain, in which reference TRBV5-1 and TRBJ2-5 provide the parts outside the CDR3, is KAGVTQTPRYLIKTRGQQVTLSCSPISGHRSVSWYQQTPGQGLQFLFEYFSETQRNKGNFPGRFSGRQFSNSRSEMNVSTLELGDSALYLCASSLAGSRETQYFGPGTRLLVL.

As concerns this clone: The sample has other DNA sequences that encode this CDR3 too. The V gene is TRBV7-9, the J gene TRBJ1-5; D perhaps matches TRBD1 (5 bases). Germline loops: CDR1 SEHNR, CDR2 FQNEAQ (reference sequence). There are 14 residues in the CDR3. The V end was cut by 2 bases, the J end by 1 base, with 6 bases between. In DNA form, the CDR3 reads TGTGCCAGCAGCTTACAGGGAAGCAATCAGCCCCAGCATTTT. This gives the protein CASSLQGSNQPQHF.